The 23 T cell receptor beta chains in this list originate from one sample, sequenced in a study of cytomegalovirus exposure and HLA in healthy donors. 13 Jbeta primers and 60 Vbeta primers were used for the PCR. TCRdb keeps only in-frame clones here, not all; method: immunoSEQ multiplex PCR. The sample includes fewer than 200,000 clones, approximately 72% seen only once; the top ten take about 2.5%. The sample comprised PBMCs. The receptors originated from a human donor in good health.

The genes are TRBV7-8 and TRBJ2-1, with D perhaps TRBD2 (7 bases). This CDR3 is 16 amino acids long. The germline CDR1 and CDR2 sequences are SGHVS and FQNEAQ. The V and J ends lost 5 bases and 10 bases respectively, with 24 bases between them. DNA of the CDR3: TGTGCCAGCAGCCTAGGGGGGGTCCCCGGGGGTGCGGAGCAGTTCTTC. It is translated as CASSLGGVPGGAEQFF.

V and J are TRBV2 and TRBJ1-2; TRBD1 might be the D (5 bases). Germline CDR1 and CDR2: SNHLY and FYNNEI. The CDR3 spans 13 residues. V was clipped by 7 bases and J by 4 bases, with 13 bases between them. Here the CDR3 reads CASNLWGGYGYTF. The CDR3 DNA reads as TGTGCCAGCAACCTCTGGGGGGGCTATGGCTACACCTTC.

This clone was counted a few times. The genes are TRBV9 and TRBJ1-5, with D perhaps TRBD1 (5 bases). This CDR3 has 15 residues. Trimming removed 4 bases at V and 5 bases at J, with 16 bases between. Germline V CDR1 and CDR2: SGDLS, YYNGEE. The CDR3 bases are TGTGCCAGCAGCCCTAGTGGTATAGGGGATCAGCCCCAGCATTTT. Its translation: CASSPSGIGDQPQHF.

This sequence joins TRBV19 and TRBJ2-1, with 13 bases matching TRBD2. The germline V gene encodes CDR1 LNHDA and CDR2 SQIVND (reference sequence). The CDR3 loop spans 16 amino acids. Trimming took 1 base from V and 10 from J; bases not matched to a gene: 7. DNA for the CDR3: TGTGCCAGTAGTATAGGGACTAGCGGGGGAGGGCGGGAGCAGTTCTTC. Amino acids: CASSIGTSGGGREQFF.

This chain links TRBV4-2 with TRBJ1-1; D is perhaps TRBD1 (5 bases). Germline V lookup: CDR1 LGHNA, CDR2 YNFKEQ. V gave up 4 bases and J gave up 1 base, with 7 bases separating them. The CDR3 loop spans 13 amino acids. CDR3 in DNA: TGTGCCAGCAGCCCCAGGGAGAACACTGAAGCTTTCTTT. Its translation: CASSPRENTEAFF.

The gene calls are TRBV7-8 and TRBJ1-5; 7 positions match TRBD1. CDR3 length equals 17 residues. V gave up 3 bases and J gave up 4 bases; unmatched junction bases: 12. Germline V lookup: CDR1 SGHVS, CDR2 FQNEAQ. The CDR3 loop is CASSFGRGRRGNQPQHF. The CDR3 DNA sequence: TGTGCCAGCAGCTTTGGAAGGGGGCGTAGAGGGAATCAGCCCCAGCATTTT.

This chain links TRBV7-6 with TRBJ2-3; 9 nucleotides line up with TRBD2. CDR1 is SGHVS, CDR2 FNYEAQ, per germline. The CDR3 totals 15 residues. The junction had 3 bases not matched to a gene; V was cut back by 1 base and J by 4 bases. The CDR3 DNA reads as TGTGCCAGCAGCTTAGAAGCGGGAGGCGCAGATACGCAGTATTTT. Protein: CASSLEAGGADTQYF.

V gene TRBV10-3 combines with J gene TRBJ2-5; TRBD1 agrees at 7 bases. The germline V gene has CDR1 ENHRY and CDR2 SYGVKD. V trimming: 10 bases; J trimming: 4 bases; junction bases outside the gene matches: 18. CDR3 length equals 16 residues. As DNA, the CDR3 is TGTGCCACAAGCAGGACACAGGGGTACGAGCGAGAGACCCAGTACTTC. Its translation: CATSRTQGYERETQYF.

This chain uses TRBV5-5 with TRBJ2-7; no firm D call. Per germline, CDR1 SGHKS and CDR2 YYEKEE (reference sequence). This CDR3 is 13 amino acids long. Trimming shortened V by 6 bases and J by 7 bases, and 17 bases separated the two germline ends. In nucleotides, the CDR3 is TGTGCCAGCACCCTACCTTCCTTGGTTGAGCAGTACTTC. Amino acids: CASTLPSLVEQYF.

The chain has TRBV2 and TRBJ1-1; 8 bases match TRBD1. CDR1 is SNHLY, CDR2 FYNNEI, per germline. The CDR3 spans 15 residues. V dropped 0 bases and J dropped 11; count of bases not matched to a gene: 11. DNA for the CDR3: TGTGCCAGCAGTGAAGCCCCGACAGGGGATGACGGTGCTTTCTTT. It codes for CASSEAPTGDDGAFF.

The rearrangement uses TRBV6-5 and TRBJ1-3; D gene ambiguous. There are 14 residues in the CDR3. Germline CDR1 MNHEY, CDR2 SVGAGI. The V end lost 2 bases, the J end lost 3 bases, and 8 bases lay between the germline ends. CDR3 in amino acids: CASSYREVGNTIYF. CDR3 bases: TGTGCCAGCAGTTACAGGGAGGTTGGAAACACCATATATTTT.

This clone was observed a handful of times. V and J are TRBV7-3 and TRBJ2-3, with D unresolved. Germline CDR1 SGHTA, CDR2 FQGTGA. The CDR3 has 14 amino acids. V gave up 2 bases and J gave up 2 bases, with 8 bases separating them. CDR3 bases: TGTGCCAGCAGCTTAGCGCAAAACACAGATACGCAGTATTTT. Its translation: CASSLAQNTDTQYF.

V usage is TRBV25-1 and J usage is TRBJ1-4; D is unclear. This CDR3 contains 15 residues. Trimming stripped 6 bases from V and 4 bases from J, with 15 bases between. Per germline, CDR1 MGHDK and CDR2 SYGVNS. The CDR3 here is CASSQTTGVNEKLFF. DNA for the CDR3: TGTGCCAGCAGCCAGACGACTGGAGTTAATGAAAAACTGTTTTTT.

The rearrangement links TRBV2 to TRBJ1-1, with a weak D call TRBD1 (5 bases). V was clipped by 2 bases and J by 1 base, with 11 bases between them. Germline V gene lookup returns CDR1 SNHLY and CDR2 FYNNEI. The CDR3 has 15 residues. The CDR3, as DNA: TGTGCCAGCAGTGAATGGCGGGGACGGAACACTGAAGCTTTCTTT. Translation: CASSEWRGRNTEAFF.

The rearrangement joins TRBV10-3 to TRBJ1-2; D call uncertain. The CDR3 extends over 12 amino acids. Trimming left V 3 bases short and J 6 bases short, with 8 bases between. CDR1 is ENHRY, CDR2 SYGVKD, per germline. The CDR3 DNA follows: TGTGCCATCAGTGAAGTCGGGGATGGCTACACCTTC. Translating it yields CAISEVGDGYTF.

This chain connects TRBV7-2 to TRBJ2-5; TRBD1 agrees at 8 bases. This CDR3 region has 16 residues. With V trimmed by 3 bases and J by 1 base, 7 bases remained unmatched. Germline V lookup: CDR1 SGHTA, CDR2 FQGNSA. CDR3 in amino acids: CASSLGSGGGQETQYF. The CDR3 DNA reads as TGTGCCAGCAGCTTGGGTTCAGGGGGCGGCCAAGAGACCCAGTACTTC.

The V and J genes are TRBV11-2 and TRBJ1-2; 9 nucleotides line up with TRBD1. The CDR3 sequence is 14 residues long. J gave up 8 bases and V 7 bases, and 11 bases lay outside the gene matches. Germline V gives CDR1 SGHAT, CDR2 FQNNGV. DNA for the CDR3: TGTGCCAGCACCGACCCGACAGGGGGTTGGGGCTACACCTTC. This translates into CASTDPTGGWGYTF.

The chain uses TRBV7-2 and TRBJ2-7; 13 bases match TRBD2. Germline-derived CDR1 and CDR2 are SGHTA and FQGNSA. With 4 bases clipped from V and 4 bases from J, the junction kept 4 bases outside the gene matches. The CDR3 contains 15 residues. The CDR3 spells CASSSGLAGKYEQYF. CDR3 DNA sequence: TGTGCCAGCAGCTCGGGACTAGCGGGGAAATACGAGCAGTACTTC.

This clone has more than one count but fewer than ten. The chain is built from TRBV9 and TRBJ2-7; D gene ambiguous. V was shortened by 0 bases and J by 5 bases, with 18 bases between the two germline ends. The CDR3 is 16 amino acids. Germline CDR1 and CDR2: SGDLS and YYNGEE. The CDR3 coding sequence is TGTGCCAGCAGCGTAGCTACTCGCCCTTCCCCCCACGAGCAGTACTTC. Its protein is CASSVATRPSPHEQYF.

The CDR3 region is CASSYSGKNTEAFF. For the CDR3, the DNA is TGTGCCAGCAGTTACTCTGGCAAGAACACTGAAGCTTTCTTT. V gene TRBV6-6 combines with J gene TRBJ1-1; D is uncertain. Trimming took off 0 bases at V and 1 base at J, with 6 bases between the two ends. CDR1 and CDR2 (germline): MNHNY, SVGAGI (reference sequence). This CDR3 region has 14 residues.

The chain uses TRBV11-2 and TRBJ2-1, with 8 bases lining up with TRBD2. Germline values: CDR1 SGHAT, CDR2 FQNNGV. The V segment lost 8 bases and the J segment 0 bases; nucleotides outside the gene matches: 9. The CDR3 totals 16 residues. This CDR3 is CASRGEAGGSYNEQFF. CDR3 DNA: TGTGCCAGCCGCGGCGAGGCGGGGGGCTCCTACAATGAGCAGTTCTTC.

The CDR3 here is CASSQTDTYEQYF. The DNA for the CDR3 is TGTGCCAGCAGTCAAACAGACACCTACGAGCAGTACTTC. The chain recombines TRBV25-1 with TRBJ2-7; no definite D call. Germline V CDR1 and CDR2: MGHDK, SYGVNS. CDR3 length: 13 residues. Trimming took off 5 bases at V and 2 bases at J, with 10 bases between the two ends.

The gene calls are TRBV7-8 and TRBJ2-2; TRBD1 aligns across 7 bases. V shed 5 bases and J 5 bases; nucleotides not matched to a gene: 8. The CDR3 length is 15 residues. Germline V gives CDR1 SGHVS, CDR2 FQNEAQ. The CDR3 loop is CASSVTGLRTGELFF. CDR3 nucleotide sequence: TGTGCCAGCAGCGTGACAGGGCTGAGGACCGGGGAGCTGTTTTTT.